These 32 T cell receptor beta chains were sequenced from one sample in a study of identical twins. TCRdb used MiXCR to reprocess the 5' RACE reads, holding one entry per CDR3 protein. The sample lists approximately 890,000 distinct CDR3 sequences, roughly 12% occurring once. These data were also reused for a study on yellow fever vaccine responses in identical twins.

The specimen was PBMCs. The receptors derive from a woman aged 18-30 years in good health.

This clonotype occurred a few times. The genes are TRBV5-1 and TRBJ1-6; no definite D call. CDR1 and CDR2 from the germline V gene are SGHRS and YFSETQ. The CDR3 length is 15 residues. Trimming cost V 0 bases and J 7 bases, with 11 bases left between them. CDR3 residues: CASSLASGMNSPLHF. The CDR3 coding sequence is TGCGCCAGCAGCTTGGCGTCGGGGATGAATTCACCCCTCCACTTT.

This clonotype was detected a few times. The chain carries TRBV15 and TRBJ2-1; D not certain. Trimming stripped 0 bases from V and 4 bases from J, with 7 bases between. Germline V lookup: CDR1 LNHNV, CDR2 YYDKDF (reference sequence). This CDR3 region has 14 residues. In DNA, the CDR3 is TGTGCCACCAGCAGAGAAACCGATTACAATGAGCAGTTCTTC. Protein sequence: CATSRETDYNEQFF. The full variable domain, completed using reference TRBV15 and TRBJ2-1, is DAMVIQNPRYQVTQFGKPVTLSCSQTLNHNVMYWYQQKSSQAPKLLFHYYDKDFNNEADTPDNFQSRRPNTSFCFLDIRSPGLGDTAMYLCATSRETDYNEQFFGPGTRLTVL.

This clonotype has a count of ten or more. The chain links TRBV4-1 to TRBJ2-5; 7 nucleotides match TRBD1. This CDR3 is built from 15 residues. The junction had 5 bases not matched to a gene; V was cut back by 3 bases and J by 1 base. Germline CDR1 MGHRA, CDR2 YSYEKL. CDR3 coding DNA: TGCGCCAGCAGCCACGGAAACAGGGGCCAAGAGACCCAGTACTTC. The encoded protein is CASSHGNRGQETQYF.

The rearrangement uses TRBV28 and TRBJ2-1; D could derive from TRBD1 or TRBD2 (5 bases each). This CDR3 region has 16 residues. Germline CDR1 reads MDHEN; CDR2 reads SYDVKM. V was shortened by 6 bases and J by 3 bases, with 18 bases between the two germline ends. The CDR3 loop is CASSPSGQGDYNEQFF. Here the CDR3 DNA reads TGTGCCAGCAGCCCGTCCGGGCAGGGAGACTACAATGAGCAGTTCTTC.

This clonotype was picked up a small number of times. This chain links TRBV28 with TRBJ2-2, with 10 bases fitting TRBD1. J gave up 2 bases and V 11 bases, and 5 bases lay outside the gene matches. CDR1 MDHEN and CDR2 SYDVKM come from the germline V gene. The CDR3 has 14 residues. CDR3 region: CAGGTGVNTGELFF. The CDR3, as DNA: TGTGCCGGGGGGACAGGGGTTAACACCGGGGAGCTGTTTTTT.

The chain combines TRBV6-5 with TRBJ2-3; TRBD2 might be the D (6 bases). This CDR3 comprises 16 residues. CDR1 is MNHEY, CDR2 SVGAGI, per germline. The ends were cut back, 0 bases at V and 1 base at J, with 11 bases in the middle. CDR3 protein: CASSYSLATGTDTQYF. CDR3 sequence (DNA): TGTGCCAGCAGTTACTCACTAGCTACGGGCACAGATACGCAGTATTTT.

In this sample, this clonotype turned up a few times. The chain's CDR3 is CASSGQTHTGELFF. The CDR3 DNA follows: TGTGCCAGCAGCGGACAGACCCACACCGGGGAGCTGTTTTTT. The J gene is TRBJ2-2, the V gene TRBV7-9; tentative D call: TRBD1 (6 bases). This CDR3 has 14 amino acids. Trimming removed 5 bases at V and 3 bases at J, with 10 bases between. Germline values: CDR1 SEHNR, CDR2 FQNEAQ (reference sequence).

The rearrangement joins TRBV29-1 to TRBJ1-2; no clear D. V gave up 5 bases and J gave up 8 bases, with 21 bases separating them. Germline V gene lookup returns CDR1 SQVTM and CDR2 ANQGSEA. The CDR3 is made up of 14 amino acids. The CDR3 sequence: CSVYPEDAGGGYTF. For the CDR3, the DNA is TGCAGCGTTTATCCGGAGGACGCTGGTGGCGGCTACACCTTC.

This sequence joins TRBV4-1 and TRBJ2-6; either TRBD1 or TRBD2 may supply D (5 bases each). The CDR3 spans 14 residues. With 4 bases removed from V and 2 bases from J, the gap between germline ends came to 6 bases. Per germline, CDR1 MGHRA and CDR2 YSYEKL. The CDR3 reads CASSRGTGANVLTF. The CDR3 region has the DNA TGCGCCAGCAGCCGGGGGACTGGGGCCAACGTCCTGACTTTC.

The chain has TRBV12-3 or TRBV12-4 and TRBJ2-1; 9 bases map to TRBD2. The V gene end was trimmed by 7 bases and the J gene end by 0 bases; junction bases not matched to a gene: 4. The CDR3 is 15 amino acids. The CDR3 spells CASTKREASYNEQFF. Written as DNA, the CDR3 is TGTGCCAGCACCAAGCGGGAGGCCTCCTACAATGAGCAGTTCTTC.

The V and J genes are TRBV20-1 and TRBJ1-1; the D is unclear. This CDR3 comprises 13 residues. Germline lookup yields CDR1 DFQATT and CDR2 SNEGSKA (reference sequence). Trimming stripped 6 bases from V and 2 bases from J, with 13 bases between. The chain's CDR3 is CSASPGGNTEAFF. CDR3 nucleotide sequence: TGCAGTGCCTCCCCCGGTGGTAACACTGAAGCTTTCTTT.

The chain is built from TRBV5-1 and TRBJ2-3, with a tentative D call TRBD2 (5 bases). The CDR3 extends over 14 amino acids. Germline V gene lookup returns CDR1 SGHRS and CDR2 YFSETQ. Trimming stripped 4 bases from V and 3 bases from J, with 12 bases between. CDR3: CASSQLGGTDTQYF. CDR3 bases: TGCGCCAGCAGCCAACTAGGAGGTACAGATACGCAGTATTTT.

This clonotype has more than one count but fewer than ten. The chain uses TRBV2 and TRBJ2-5; D ambiguous. Germline CDR1 reads SNHLY; CDR2 reads FYNNEI. This CDR3 contains 15 residues. Trimming stripped 5 bases from V and 2 bases from J, with 15 bases between. Here the CDR3 reads CASSFQNHPQETQYF. DNA for the CDR3: TGTGCCAGCAGTTTTCAGAATCACCCACAAGAGACCCAGTACTTC.

This clonotype was seen only a few times. The chain uses TRBV5-1 and TRBJ1-1; TRBD1 matches at 7 bases. Germline V gene lookup returns CDR1 SGHRS and CDR2 YFSETQ. This CDR3 is built from 15 residues. The ends lost 5 bases at V and 0 bases at J; junction bases unmatched: 7. The CDR3 loop reads CASRRQGDMNTEAFF. As DNA, the CDR3 is TGCGCCAGCAGAAGACAGGGCGATATGAACACTGAAGCTTTCTTT.

In this sample, this clonotype turned up many times. The J gene is TRBJ1-5, the V gene TRBV4-1; 9 bases are a match to TRBD1. Per germline, CDR1 MGHRA and CDR2 YSYEKL. CDR3 length: 16 amino acids. After removal of 3 bases from V and 4 bases from J, the junction contained 7 bases not matched to a gene. Here the CDR3 DNA reads TGCGCCAGCAGCCATGGACAGGGGCCCTTGAATCAGCCCCAGCATTTT. Its protein is CASSHGQGPLNQPQHF.

This clonotype has just a few counts. The V and J genes are TRBV5-6 and TRBJ1-2; weak D call: TRBD1 (5 bases). The germline V and J ends were trimmed by 4 bases and 0 bases, with 22 bases remaining between them. The CDR3 is made up of 18 amino acids. Per germline, CDR1 SGHDT and CDR2 YYEEEE. CDR3 sequence: CASSHKPGRGPSNYGYTF. The CDR3 region has the DNA TGTGCCAGCAGCCATAAACCGGGACGAGGACCTTCTAACTATGGCTACACCTTC.

This clonotype has at least ten counts. CDR3 sequence (DNA): TGTGCCAGCAGTCCGCGGCAGTACTTC. Residues: CASSPRQYF. V and J are TRBV27 and TRBJ2-7; D unresolved. Per the germline V gene, CDR1 is MNHEY and CDR2 is SMNVEV (reference sequence). Trimming stripped 5 bases from V and 9 bases from J, with 5 bases between. The CDR3 has 9 amino acids.

The chain joins TRBV6-1 to TRBJ1-1; possible D gene TRBD1, 5 bases. The germline CDR1 and CDR2 sequences are MNHNS and SASEGT. With 4 bases removed from V and 2 bases from J, the gap between germline ends came to 14 bases. The CDR3 loop spans 15 amino acids. This CDR3 is CASSGRRRGNTEAFF. In DNA form, the CDR3 reads TGTGCCAGCAGTGGCCGCAGGAGGGGTAACACTGAAGCTTTCTTT.

This clonotype has only a few counts. This chain connects TRBV4-2 to TRBJ2-6; D is perhaps TRBD1 (6 bases). Germline V gene sequence: CDR1 LGHNA, CDR2 YNFKEQ. Trimming cost V 5 bases and J 0 bases, with 14 bases left between them. This CDR3 has 17 amino acids. This CDR3 reads CASSTRQVLSGANVLTF. Here the CDR3 DNA reads TGTGCCAGCAGCACTAGACAGGTACTCTCTGGGGCCAACGTCCTGACTTTC.

This clonotype came up once. A much larger clone differs by one base, so this may be a read error. CDR3 sequence reads: CSARDSRRGPSGELVF. The CDR3 nucleotides read TGCAGTGCTAGAGATTCCCGGCGGGGACCAAGCGGGGAGCTGGTTTTT. The J gene is TRBJ2-2, the V gene TRBV20-1, with 7 bases fitting TRBD2. The CDR3 totals 16 residues. In germline, CDR1 is DFQATT, CDR2 SNEGSKA (reference sequence).

This clonotype was counted at least ten times. This chain links TRBV12-3 or TRBV12-4 with TRBJ2-1; D gene unclear. The CDR3 consists of 13 residues. Trimming removed 2 bases at V and 3 bases at J, with 5 bases between. CDR3 sequence (DNA): TGTGCCAGCAGTTTAAGCTACTACAATGAGCAGTTCTTC. Protein product: CASSLSYYNEQFF.

There are a few counts of this clonotype. V and J are TRBV9 and TRBJ2-1; 16 bases fit TRBD2. In germline, CDR1 is SGDLS, CDR2 YYNGEE. V lost 0 bases and J lost 7; bases outside the gene matches: 13. The CDR3 runs 20 residues. The CDR3 coding sequence is TGTGCCAGCAGCGTAGGAGGGGGACTAGCGGGAGGGCCGCCTGTGAATGAGCAGTTCTTC. This codes for CASSVGGGLAGGPPVNEQFF.

The chain has TRBV3-1 and TRBJ2-3; D is unresolved. This CDR3 is built from 13 residues. From germline, CDR1 is LGHDT and CDR2 YNNKEL (reference sequence). Trimming pared 0 bases from V and 5 bases from J, leaving 6 bases between. The CDR3 loop reads CASSQDWGDTQYF. The CDR3 DNA reads as TGTGCCAGCAGCCAAGATTGGGGAGATACGCAGTATTTT.

The chain is built from TRBV19 and TRBJ2-1, with TRBD2 matching over 8 bases. Germline V lookup: CDR1 LNHDA, CDR2 SQIVND (reference sequence). V lost 7 bases, J lost 4 bases, and 12 bases stayed unmatched. This CDR3 is 16 amino acids long. The CDR3 coding sequence is TGTGCCAGTACCCTATCCCCAGCGGGAGCTTACAATGAGCAGTTCTTC. This gives the protein CASTLSPAGAYNEQFF.

This clonotype was observed a few times. The CDR3 sequence is CSVEWERETADTQYF. In DNA form, the CDR3 reads TGCAGCGTTGAATGGGAGCGGGAGACGGCAGATACGCAGTATTTT. This chain connects TRBV29-1 to TRBJ2-3, with 8 bases matching TRBD2. With V trimmed by 2 bases and J by 4 bases, 8 bases remained unmatched. This CDR3 has 15 residues. CDR1 SQVTM and CDR2 ANQGSEA come from the germline V gene.

The chain employs TRBV5-1 and TRBJ1-1, with D possibly TRBD1 on 5 matching bases. CDR3 size: 14 residues. Trimming removed 1 base at V and 8 bases at J, with 15 bases between. Germline V gene lookup returns CDR1 SGHRS and CDR2 YFSETQ. The CDR3: CASSLTLVGGEAFF. The CDR3 DNA sequence: TGCGCCAGCAGCTTGACGCTCGTGGGGGGGGAAGCTTTCTTT.

This clonotype was seen a few times. The chain links TRBV12-3 or TRBV12-4 to TRBJ2-2; 7 nucleotides agree with TRBD1. The CDR3 is 17 amino acids. V dropped 6 bases and J dropped 2; count of bases not matched to a gene: 12. CDR3 nucleotide sequence: TGTGCCAGCAGACTATACACCGGGACAGCAAACACCGGGGAGCTGTTTTTT. It specifies CASRLYTGTANTGELFF.

This clonotype has a handful of counts. V and J are TRBV11-2 and TRBJ2-7, with a possible D match to TRBD2 (5 bases). V shed 1 base and J shed 2 bases, with 12 bases lying between them. The CDR3 loop spans 15 amino acids. The germline CDR1 and CDR2 sequences are SGHAT and FQNNGV. CDR3 coding DNA: TGTGCCAGCAGCTTAGCCTCGGGAATAGCCTACGAGCAGTACGTC. Translated, it gives CASSLASGIAYEQYV.

The CDR3 DNA sequence: TGCAGCGTCTGGATTGATTATGGCTACACCTTC. It specifies CSVWIDYGYTF. This chain uses TRBV29-1 with TRBJ1-2; D is unresolved. CDR3 size: 11 residues. V lost 6 bases to trimming and J lost 5 bases, with 10 bases between them. Germline loops: CDR1 SQVTM, CDR2 ANQGSEA.

The V gene is TRBV6-1, the J gene TRBJ2-4; D possibly corresponds to TRBD2 (5 bases). This CDR3 region has 14 residues. The germline V gene encodes CDR1 MNHNS and CDR2 SASEGT. V gave up 3 bases and J gave up 0 bases, with 6 bases separating them. CDR3 in amino acids: CASSDGVAKNIQYF. The CDR3, as DNA: TGTGCCAGCAGTGACGGGGTAGCCAAAAACATTCAGTACTTC.

The J gene is TRBJ2-7, the V gene TRBV12-3 or TRBV12-4, with 7 bases fitting TRBD2. Trimming at V came to 4 bases and at J to 4 bases, leaving 10 bases not matched to a gene. The CDR3 runs to 15 residues. The CDR3 nucleotides are TGTGCCAGCAGTTCTTACGGTAAAGCGGGGTACGAGCAGTACTTC. Encoded protein: CASSSYGKAGYEQYF.

This clonotype has just a few counts. The chain couples TRBV5-1 to TRBJ2-1; 8 bases map to TRBD2. Germline V CDR1 and CDR2: SGHRS, YFSETQ. The ends lost 7 bases at V and 6 bases at J; junction bases unmatched: 15. CDR3 length equals 16 residues. The CDR3 nucleotides read TGCGCCAGCGGGCCAAGCGGGAGACCCCTCGGCAATGAGCAGTTCTTC. Its protein product is CASGPSGRPLGNEQFF.